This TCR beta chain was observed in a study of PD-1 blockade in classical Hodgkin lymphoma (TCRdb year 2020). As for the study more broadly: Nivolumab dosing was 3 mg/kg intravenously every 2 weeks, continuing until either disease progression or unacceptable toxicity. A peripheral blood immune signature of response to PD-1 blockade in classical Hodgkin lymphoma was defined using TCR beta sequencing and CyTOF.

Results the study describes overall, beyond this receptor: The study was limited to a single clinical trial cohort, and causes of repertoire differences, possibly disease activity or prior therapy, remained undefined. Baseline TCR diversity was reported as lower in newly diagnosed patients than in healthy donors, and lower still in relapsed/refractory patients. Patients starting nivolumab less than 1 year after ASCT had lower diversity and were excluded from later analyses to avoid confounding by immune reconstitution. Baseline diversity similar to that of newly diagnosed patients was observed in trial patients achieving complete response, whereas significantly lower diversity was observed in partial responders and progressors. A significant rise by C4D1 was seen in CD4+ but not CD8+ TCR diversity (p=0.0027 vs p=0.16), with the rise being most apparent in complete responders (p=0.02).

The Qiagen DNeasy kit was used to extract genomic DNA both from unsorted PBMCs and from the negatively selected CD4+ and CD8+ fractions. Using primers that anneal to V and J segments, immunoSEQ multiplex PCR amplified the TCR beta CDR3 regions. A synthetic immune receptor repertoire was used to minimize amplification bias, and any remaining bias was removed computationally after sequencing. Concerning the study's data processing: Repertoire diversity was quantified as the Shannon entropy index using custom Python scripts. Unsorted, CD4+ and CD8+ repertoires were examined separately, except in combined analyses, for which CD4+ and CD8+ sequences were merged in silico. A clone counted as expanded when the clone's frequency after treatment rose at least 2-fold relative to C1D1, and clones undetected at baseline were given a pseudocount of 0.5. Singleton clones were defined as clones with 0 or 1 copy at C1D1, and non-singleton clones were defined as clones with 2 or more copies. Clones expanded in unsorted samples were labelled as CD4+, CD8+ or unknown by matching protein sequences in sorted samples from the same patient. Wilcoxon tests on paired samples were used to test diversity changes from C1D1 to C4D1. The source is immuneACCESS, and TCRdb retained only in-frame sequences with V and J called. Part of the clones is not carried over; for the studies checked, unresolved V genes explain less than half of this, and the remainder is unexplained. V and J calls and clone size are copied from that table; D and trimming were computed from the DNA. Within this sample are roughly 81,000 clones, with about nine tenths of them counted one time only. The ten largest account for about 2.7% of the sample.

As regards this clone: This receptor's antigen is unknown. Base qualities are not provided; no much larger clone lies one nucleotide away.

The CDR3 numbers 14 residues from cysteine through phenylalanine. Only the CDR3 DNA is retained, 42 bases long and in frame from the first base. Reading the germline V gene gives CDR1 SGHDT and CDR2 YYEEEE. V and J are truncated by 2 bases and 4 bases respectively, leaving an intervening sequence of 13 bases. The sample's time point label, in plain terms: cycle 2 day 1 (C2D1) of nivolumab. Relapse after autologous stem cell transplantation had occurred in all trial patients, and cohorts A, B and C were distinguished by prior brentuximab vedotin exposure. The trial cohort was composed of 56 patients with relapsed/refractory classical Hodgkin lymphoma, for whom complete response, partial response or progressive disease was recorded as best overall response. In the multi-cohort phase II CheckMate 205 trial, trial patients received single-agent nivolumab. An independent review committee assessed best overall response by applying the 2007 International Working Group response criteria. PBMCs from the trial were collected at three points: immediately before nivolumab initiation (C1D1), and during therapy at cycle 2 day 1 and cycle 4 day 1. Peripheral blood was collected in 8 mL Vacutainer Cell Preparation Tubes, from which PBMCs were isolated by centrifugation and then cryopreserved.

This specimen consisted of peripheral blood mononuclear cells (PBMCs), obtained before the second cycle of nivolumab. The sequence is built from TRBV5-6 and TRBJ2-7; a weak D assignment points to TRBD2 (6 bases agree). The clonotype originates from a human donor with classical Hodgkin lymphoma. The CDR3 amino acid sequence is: CASSFSGRGYEQYF. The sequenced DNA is TGTGCCAGCAGCTTTAGCGGAAGGGGATACGAGCAGTACTTC.